The 10 T cell receptor beta chains presented below share a single source sample, sequenced in a study of a mutant IDH1 vaccine in newly diagnosed glioma. Time point described: week 35, safety follow-up. With topical imiquimod, each dose of the vaccine consisted of 300 ug of mutant IDH1 20-mer peptide. For these receptors, no antigen is known. The table came from immunoSEQ multiplex PCR; TCRdb's copy has only in-frame clones and leaves some out. The repertoire holds tens of thousands of clones, 80% to 85% seen once, with 4.7% in the top ten. The sequences come from PBMCs, collected from a glioma patient whose treatment included an IDH1 peptide vaccine. The receptors originated from a woman aged 40 to 49 with glioma. Some clones in this sample may be carry-over from other donors' samples.

This clone has only a few counts. V usage is TRBV27 and J usage is TRBJ2-2; the match to TRBD1 covers 9 bases. The V and J ends lost 7 bases and 4 bases, in that order; junction bases with no gene match: 7. Germline-derived CDR1 and CDR2 are MNHEY and SMNVEV (reference sequence). This CDR3 is built from 15 residues. CDR3: CASIQDRGATGELFF. Here the CDR3 DNA reads TGTGCCAGCATTCAGGACAGGGGAGCCACCGGGGAGCTGTTTTTT.

This clone was counted once. The chain combines TRBV9 with TRBJ1-3; D is uncertain. Germline CDR1 reads SGDLS; CDR2 reads YYNGEE. The CDR3 consists of 16 residues. V lost 2 bases and J lost 0, with 12 bases in between. In DNA form, the CDR3 reads TGTGCCAGCAGCGTGGGTGGTGGAAGCTCTGGAAACACCATATATTTT. This translates into CASSVGGGSSGNTIYF.

V and J are TRBV18 and TRBJ1-1; no definite D call. V gave up 5 bases and J gave up 1 base, with 5 bases separating them. Germline values: CDR1 KGHSH, CDR2 LQKENI. The CDR3 extends over 12 amino acids. CDR3 amino acids: CASSTENTEAFF. The CDR3 DNA reads TGTGCCAGCTCAACAGAGAACACTGAAGCTTTCTTT. Based on the CDR3 plus reference TRBV18 and TRBJ1-1, the full variable domain is NAGVMQNPRHLVRRRGQEARLRCSPMKGHSHVYWYRQLPEEGLKFMVYLQKENIIDESGMPKERFSAEFPKEGPSILRIQQVVRGDSAAYFCASSTENTEAFFGQGTRLTVV.

This clone was picked up one time. The chain joins TRBV6-4 to TRBJ2-5; 7 bases map to TRBD2. The DNA end is more similar to TRBJ2-7, so the J call may be wrong. The CDR3 is made up of 14 amino acids. Germline lookup yields CDR1 MRHNA and CDR2 SNTAGT. The CDR3 reads CASSPRGGGYEQYF. DNA of the CDR3: TGTGCCAGCAGCCCTCGGGGCGGGGGCTACGAGCAGTACTTC.

The gene calls are TRBV12-5 and TRBJ2-1, with D perhaps matching TRBD1 (5 bases). The CDR3 extends over 13 amino acids. CDR1 and CDR2 from the germline V gene are LGHNT and FRNRAP. Trimming stripped 6 bases from V and 8 bases from J, with 14 bases between. The CDR3, as DNA: TGTGCTAGTGGCCCGCCGGAAGGGGATGAGCAGTTCTTC. Translating it yields CASGPPEGDEQFF. The whole variable domain, remainder taken from reference TRBV12-5 and TRBJ2-1, is DARVTQTPRHKVTEMGQEVTMRCQPILGHNTVFWYRQTMMQGLELLAYFRNRAPLDDSGMPKDRFSAEMPDATLATLKIQPSEPRDSAVYFCASGPPEGDEQFFGPGTRLTVL.

The rearrangement links TRBV6-6 to TRBJ1-1, with D uncertain. CDR3 size: 11 residues. Germline V CDR1 and CDR2: MNHNY, SVGAGI (reference sequence). Trimming stripped 2 bases from V and 10 bases from J, with 8 bases between. In DNA form, the CDR3 reads TGTGCCAGCAGTTACCCCTTGGGAGCTTTCTTT. Protein product: CASSYPLGAFF.

The chain joins TRBV9 to TRBJ1-5; D is unclear. There are 13 residues in the CDR3. V was cut by 0 bases and J by 4 bases, with 5 bases left in between. CDR1 is SGDLS and CDR2 is YYNGEE in the germline V gene. The CDR3 nucleotides are TGTGCCAGCAGCGTAGGGAGTAATCAGCCCCAGCATTTT. This sequence encodes CASSVGSNQPQHF.

The chain combines TRBV5-1 with TRBJ1-1; tentative D call: TRBD1 (5 bases). Trimming removed 7 bases at V and 2 bases at J, with 15 bases between. The CDR3 is made up of 14 amino acids. In germline, CDR1 is SGHRS, CDR2 YFSETQ. DNA for the CDR3: TGCGCCAGCTACCCTGGGGGGGGTAACACTGAAGCTTTCTTT. As protein: CASYPGGGNTEAFF.

This sequence joins TRBV5-1 and TRBJ1-1; D is unclear. This CDR3 comprises 11 residues. CDR1 is SGHRS and CDR2 is YFSETQ in the germline V gene. V lost 5 bases to trimming and J lost 3 bases, with 5 bases between them. CDR3 sequence: CASSSDTEAFF. CDR3 nucleotide sequence: TGCGCCAGCAGTTCGGACACTGAAGCTTTCTTT. The full variable domain, its missing parts supplied by reference TRBV5-1 and TRBJ1-1, is KAGVTQTPRYLIKTRGQQVTLSCSPISGHRSVSWYQQTPGQGLQFLFEYFSETQRNKGNFPGRFSGRQFSNSRSEMNVSTLELGDSALYLCASSSDTEAFFGQGTRLTVV.

The chain is built from TRBV6-5 and TRBJ2-7; possible D gene TRBD1, 5 bases. The CDR3 sequence is 15 residues long. Germline lookup yields CDR1 MNHEY and CDR2 SVGAGI. With 6 bases removed from V and 3 bases from J, the gap between germline ends came to 18 bases. The chain's CDR3 is CASSPYGQGSYEQYF. CDR3 bases: TGTGCCAGCAGCCCTTATGGGCAGGGTAGCTACGAGCAGTACTTC.